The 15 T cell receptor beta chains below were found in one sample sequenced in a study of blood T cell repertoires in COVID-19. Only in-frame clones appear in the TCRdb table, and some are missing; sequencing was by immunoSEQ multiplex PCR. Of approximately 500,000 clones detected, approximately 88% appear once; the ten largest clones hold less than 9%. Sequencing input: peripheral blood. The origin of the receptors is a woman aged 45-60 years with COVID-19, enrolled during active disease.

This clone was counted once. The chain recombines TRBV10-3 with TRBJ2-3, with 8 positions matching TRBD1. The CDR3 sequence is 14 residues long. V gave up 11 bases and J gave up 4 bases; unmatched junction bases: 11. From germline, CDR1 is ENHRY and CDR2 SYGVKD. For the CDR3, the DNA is TGTGCCGCCCGCCAGGGGGCAGCGGCAGATACGCAGTATTTT. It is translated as CAARQGAAADTQYF.

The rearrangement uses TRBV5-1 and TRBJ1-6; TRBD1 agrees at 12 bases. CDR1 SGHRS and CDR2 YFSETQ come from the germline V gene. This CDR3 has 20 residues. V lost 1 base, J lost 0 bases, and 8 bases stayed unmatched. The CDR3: CASSLLGTGGEGSYNSPLHF. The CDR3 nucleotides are TGCGCCAGCAGCTTGTTGGGGACAGGGGGCGAAGGCTCCTATAATTCACCCCTCCACTTT.

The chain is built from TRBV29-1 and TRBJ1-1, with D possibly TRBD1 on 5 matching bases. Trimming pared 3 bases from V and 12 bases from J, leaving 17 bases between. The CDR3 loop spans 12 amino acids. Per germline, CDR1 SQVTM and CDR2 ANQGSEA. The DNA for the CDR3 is TGCAGCGTTGATTACAATGGGGGGAGTACTTTCTTT. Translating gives CSVDYNGGSTFF.

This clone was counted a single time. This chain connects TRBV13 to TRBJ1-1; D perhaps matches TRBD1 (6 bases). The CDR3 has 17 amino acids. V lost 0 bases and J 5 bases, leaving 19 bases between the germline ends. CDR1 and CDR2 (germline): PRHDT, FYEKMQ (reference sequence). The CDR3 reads CASSLGLMGAGGTEAFF. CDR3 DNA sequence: TGTGCCAGCAGCTTAGGCCTAATGGGGGCGGGAGGGACTGAAGCTTTCTTT.

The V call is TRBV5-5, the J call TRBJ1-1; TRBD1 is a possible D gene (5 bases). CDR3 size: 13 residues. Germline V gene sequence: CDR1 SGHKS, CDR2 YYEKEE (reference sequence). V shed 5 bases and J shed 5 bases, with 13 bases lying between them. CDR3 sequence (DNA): TGTGCCAGCAGACCCGGCGGGGGGACTGAAGCTTTCTTT. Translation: CASRPGGGTEAFF.

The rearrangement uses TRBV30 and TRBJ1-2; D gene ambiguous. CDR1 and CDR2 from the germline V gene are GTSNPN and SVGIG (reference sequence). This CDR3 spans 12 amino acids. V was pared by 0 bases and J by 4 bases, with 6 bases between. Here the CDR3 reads CAWSVTVYGYTF. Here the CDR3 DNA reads TGTGCCTGGAGTGTAACGGTCTATGGCTACACCTTC. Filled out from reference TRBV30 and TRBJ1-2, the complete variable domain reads SQTIHQWPATLVQPVGSPLSLECTVEGTSNPNLYWYRQAAGRGLQLLFYSVGIGQISSEVPQNLSASRPQDRQFILSSKKLLLSDSGFYLCAWSVTVYGYTFGSGTRLTVV.

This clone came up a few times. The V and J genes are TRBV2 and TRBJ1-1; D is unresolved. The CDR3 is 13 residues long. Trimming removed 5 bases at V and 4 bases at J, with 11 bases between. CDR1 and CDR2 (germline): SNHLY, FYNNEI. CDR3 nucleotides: TGTGCCAGCAGTTCATTGGGGAGCACTGAAGCTTTCTTT. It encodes CASSSLGSTEAFF. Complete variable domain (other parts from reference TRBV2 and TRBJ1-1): EPEVTQTPSHQVTQMGQEVILRCVPISNHLYFYWYRQILGQKVEFLVSFYNNEISEKSEIFDDQFSVERPDGSNFTLKIRSTKLEDSAMYFCASSSLGSTEAFFGQGTRLTVV.

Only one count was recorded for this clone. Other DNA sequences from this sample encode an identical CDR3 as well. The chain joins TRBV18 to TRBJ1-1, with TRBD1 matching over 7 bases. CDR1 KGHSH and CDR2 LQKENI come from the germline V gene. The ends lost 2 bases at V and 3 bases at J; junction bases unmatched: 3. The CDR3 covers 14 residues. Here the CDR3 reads CASSPRQGDTEAFF. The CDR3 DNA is TGTGCCAGCTCACCAAGGCAGGGGGACACTGAAGCTTTCTTT.

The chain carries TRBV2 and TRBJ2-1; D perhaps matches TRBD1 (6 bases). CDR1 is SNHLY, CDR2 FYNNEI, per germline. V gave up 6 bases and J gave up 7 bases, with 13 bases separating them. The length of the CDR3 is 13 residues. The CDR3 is CASRGKGQNEQFF. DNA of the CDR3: TGTGCCAGCAGGGGGAAAGGACAGAATGAGCAGTTCTTC.

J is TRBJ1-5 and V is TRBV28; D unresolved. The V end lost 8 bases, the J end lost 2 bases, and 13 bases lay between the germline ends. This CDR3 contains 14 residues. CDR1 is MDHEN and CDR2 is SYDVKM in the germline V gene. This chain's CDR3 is CASVRPRGNQPQHF. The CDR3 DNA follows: TGTGCCAGCGTCCGTCCGCGGGGCAATCAGCCCCAGCATTTT. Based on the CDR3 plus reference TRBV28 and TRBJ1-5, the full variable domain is DVKVTQSSRYLVKRTGEKVFLECVQDMDHENMFWYRQDPGLGLRLIYFSYDVKMKEKGDIPEGYSVSREKKERFSLILESASTNQTSMYLCASVRPRGNQPQHFGDGTRLSIL.

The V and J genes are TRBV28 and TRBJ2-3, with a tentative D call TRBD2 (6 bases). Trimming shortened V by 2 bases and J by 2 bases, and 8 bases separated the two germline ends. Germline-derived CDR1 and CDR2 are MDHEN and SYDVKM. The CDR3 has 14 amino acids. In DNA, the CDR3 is TGTGCCAGCAGTTTAGGCGGGGACACAGATACGCAGTATTTT. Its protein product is CASSLGGDTDTQYF. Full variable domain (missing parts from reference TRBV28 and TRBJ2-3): DVKVTQSSRYLVKRTGEKVFLECVQDMDHENMFWYRQDPGLGLRLIYFSYDVKMKEKGDIPEGYSVSREKKERFSLILESASTNQTSMYLCASSLGGDTDTQYFGPGTRLTVL.

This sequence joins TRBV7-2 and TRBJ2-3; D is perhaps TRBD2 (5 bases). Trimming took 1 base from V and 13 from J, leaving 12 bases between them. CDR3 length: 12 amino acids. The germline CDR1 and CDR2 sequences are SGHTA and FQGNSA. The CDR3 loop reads CASSLVATGEYF. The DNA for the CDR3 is TGTGCCAGCAGCTTAGTGGCCACCGGGGAGTATTTT.

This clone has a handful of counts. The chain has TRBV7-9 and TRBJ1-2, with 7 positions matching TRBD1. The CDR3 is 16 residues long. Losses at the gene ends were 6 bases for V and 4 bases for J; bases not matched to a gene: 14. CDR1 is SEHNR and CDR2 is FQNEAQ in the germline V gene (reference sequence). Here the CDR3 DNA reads TGTGCCAGCAGTTCCGGCCGGGACAGAGTCCTCTATGGCTACACCTTC. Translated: CASSSGRDRVLYGYTF.

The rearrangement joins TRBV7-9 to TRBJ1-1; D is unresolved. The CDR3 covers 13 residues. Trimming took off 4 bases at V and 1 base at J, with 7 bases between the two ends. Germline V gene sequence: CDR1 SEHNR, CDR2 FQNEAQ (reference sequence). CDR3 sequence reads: CASSSPWNTEAFF. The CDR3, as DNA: TGTGCCAGCAGCTCCCCCTGGAACACTGAAGCTTTCTTT.

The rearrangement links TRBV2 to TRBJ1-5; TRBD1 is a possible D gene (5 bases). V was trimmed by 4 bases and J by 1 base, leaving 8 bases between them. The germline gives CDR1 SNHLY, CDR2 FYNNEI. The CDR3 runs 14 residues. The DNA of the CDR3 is TGTGCCAGCAGTGGTGGGGGGAGCAATCAGCCCCAGCATTTT. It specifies CASSGGGSNQPQHF. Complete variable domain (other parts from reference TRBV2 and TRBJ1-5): EPEVTQTPSHQVTQMGQEVILRCVPISNHLYFYWYRQILGQKVEFLVSFYNNEISEKSEIFDDQFSVERPDGSNFTLKIRSTKLEDSAMYFCASSGGGSNQPQHFGDGTRLSIL.